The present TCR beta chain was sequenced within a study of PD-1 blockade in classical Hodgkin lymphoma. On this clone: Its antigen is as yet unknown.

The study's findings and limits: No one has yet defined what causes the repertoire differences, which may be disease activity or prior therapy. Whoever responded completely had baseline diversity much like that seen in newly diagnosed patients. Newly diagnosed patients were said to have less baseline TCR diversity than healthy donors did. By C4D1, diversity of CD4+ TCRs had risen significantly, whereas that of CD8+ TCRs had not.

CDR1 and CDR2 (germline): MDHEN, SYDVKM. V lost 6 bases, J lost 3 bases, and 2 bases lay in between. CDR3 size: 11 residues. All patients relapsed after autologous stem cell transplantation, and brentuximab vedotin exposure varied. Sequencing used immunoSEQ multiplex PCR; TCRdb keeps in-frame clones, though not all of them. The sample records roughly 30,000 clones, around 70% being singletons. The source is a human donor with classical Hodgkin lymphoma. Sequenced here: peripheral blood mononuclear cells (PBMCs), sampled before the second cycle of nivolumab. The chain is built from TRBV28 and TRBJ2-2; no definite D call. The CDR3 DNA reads TGTGCCAGCAGGGACACCGGGGAGCTGTTTTTT. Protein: CASRDTGELFF.